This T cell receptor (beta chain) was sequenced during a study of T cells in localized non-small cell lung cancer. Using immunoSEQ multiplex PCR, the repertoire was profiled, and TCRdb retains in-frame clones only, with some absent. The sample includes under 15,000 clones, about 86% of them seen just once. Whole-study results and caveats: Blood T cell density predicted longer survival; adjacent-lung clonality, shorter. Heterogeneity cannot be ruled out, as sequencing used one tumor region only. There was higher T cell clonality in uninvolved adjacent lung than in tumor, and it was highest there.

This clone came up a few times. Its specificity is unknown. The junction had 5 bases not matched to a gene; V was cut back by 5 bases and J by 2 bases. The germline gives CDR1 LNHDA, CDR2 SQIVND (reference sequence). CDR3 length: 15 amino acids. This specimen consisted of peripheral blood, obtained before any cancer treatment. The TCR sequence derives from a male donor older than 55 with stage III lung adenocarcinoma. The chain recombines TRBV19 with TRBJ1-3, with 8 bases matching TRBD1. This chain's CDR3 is CASSSQDRAGNTIYF. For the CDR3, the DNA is TGTGCCAGTAGTTCTCAGGACAGGGCTGGAAACACCATATATTTT.